The 27 T cell receptor beta chains given below trace back to one sample, sequenced in a study of identical twins. Each CDR3 protein gets one entry after TCRdb re-called the 5' RACE reads with MiXCR. Of 600,000 to 850,000 distinct CDR3 sequences listed, about 18% are singletons. These records were also assigned to another study, of T cells expressing NK-cell markers.

The sequencing input was PBMCs. The receptors here all came from a woman younger than 30 in good health.

This rearrangement joins TRBV6-2 or TRBV6-3 to TRBJ2-2; D is uncertain. Deletions cut 0 bases from V and 4 bases from J, with 6 bases between. The CDR3 is 14 amino acids. The germline V gene encodes CDR1 MNHEY and CDR2 SVGEGT. The CDR3 nucleotides read TGTGCCAGCAGTTACTCTAGTCCCACCGGGGAGCTGTTTTTT. Translated, it gives CASSYSSPTGELFF.

The genes are TRBV5-1 and TRBJ2-7; 7 positions match TRBD1. This CDR3 contains 13 residues. Trimming cost V 2 bases and J 3 bases; bases outside gene matches: 2. The germline V gene has CDR1 SGHRS and CDR2 YFSETQ. CDR3 sequence reads: CASSFGTDYEQYF. Written as DNA, the CDR3 is TGCGCCAGCAGCTTCGGGACAGACTACGAGCAGTACTTC.

This clonotype was seen a handful of times. The CDR3 DNA is TGCAGCGTTTACCCGGGAGGAGCGGGGGGAATGGATGCCAAAAACATTCAGTACTTC. Amino acids: CSVYPGGAGGMDAKNIQYF. The chain couples TRBV29-1 to TRBJ2-4, with 9 nucleotides matching TRBD2. The CDR3 consists of 19 residues. In germline, CDR1 is SQVTM, CDR2 ANQGSEA. The V gene end was trimmed by 5 bases and the J gene end by 1 base; junction bases not matched to a gene: 18.

The CDR3 nucleotides are TGTGCCGCTGTGGGGCGAAACACCGGGGAGCTGTTTTTT. It encodes CAAVGRNTGELFF. The chain has TRBV2 and TRBJ2-2; possibly TRBD1 for D (5 bases). CDR3 size: 13 residues. CDR1 SNHLY and CDR2 FYNNEI come from the germline V gene. The V and J ends lost 11 bases and 2 bases respectively, with 12 bases between them.

There are a few counts of this clonotype. The chain couples TRBV27 to TRBJ2-5; tentatively, D is TRBD1 (6 bases). The ends were cut back, 2 bases at V and 5 bases at J, with 12 bases in the middle. Germline CDR1 reads MNHEY; CDR2 reads SMNVEV (reference sequence). The CDR3 sequence is 14 residues long. The CDR3 DNA reads as TGTGCCAGCAGTTTACGGCAGGGGCTGGAGACCCAGTACTTC. The encoded protein is CASSLRQGLETQYF.

V gene TRBV29-1 combines with J gene TRBJ2-7; TRBD1 matches 11 bases. CDR1 is SQVTM and CDR2 is ANQGSEA in the germline V gene. The J segment lost 2 bases and the V segment lost 4 bases, leaving 4 bases of the junction unmatched. There are 14 residues in the CDR3. The CDR3 coding sequence is TGCAGCGTTGCGGGACAGGGGGTTCCCTACGAGCAGTACTTC. Translated, it gives CSVAGQGVPYEQYF.

This clonotype was seen a few times. The chain uses TRBV20-1 and TRBJ2-5; no clear D gene. Trimming left V 3 bases short and J 1 base short, with 15 bases between. The CDR3 covers 15 residues. Germline CDR1 is DFQATT and CDR2 is SNEGSKA (reference sequence). The DNA of the CDR3 is TGCAGTGCTAGTAAGGGAAAAGGGTTCCAAGAGACCCAGTACTTC. It translates to CSASKGKGFQETQYF.

This clonotype came up a few times. V gene TRBV20-1 combines with J gene TRBJ2-2; no definite D call. Germline CDR1 and CDR2: DFQATT and SNEGSKA (reference sequence). The CDR3 runs 14 residues. The V gene lost 0 bases and the J gene lost 1 base, with 6 bases spanning the gap. CDR3 coding DNA: TGCAGTGCTAGAGACAGTGAGAACACCGGGGAGCTGTTTTTT. This translates into CSARDSENTGELFF.

The gene calls are TRBV12-3 or TRBV12-4 and TRBJ2-1; the D is unclear. V was cut by 6 bases and J by 9 bases, with 9 bases left in between. The CDR3 contains 11 residues. The CDR3 DNA reads TGTGCCAGCAGCCCCAAGATTGAGCAGTTCTTC. Protein product: CASSPKIEQFF.

This clonotype was detected only a few times. The gene calls are TRBV12-3 or TRBV12-4 and TRBJ2-1; 15 nucleotides line up with TRBD2. Germline trimming cut 0 bases from V and 0 bases from J; bases unmatched to any gene: 9. The CDR3 loop spans 21 amino acids. CDR3 in amino acids: CASSLALRGLAGGRSYNEQFF. Written as DNA, the CDR3 is TGTGCCAGCAGTTTAGCGCTAAGGGGACTAGCGGGAGGCCGCTCCTACAATGAGCAGTTCTTC.

The chain carries TRBV12-3 or TRBV12-4 and TRBJ2-1; 10 bases agree with TRBD2. This CDR3 comprises 15 residues. V lost 5 bases, J lost 8 bases, and 9 bases stayed unmatched. In DNA form, the CDR3 reads TGTGCCAGCAGTCCCACTAGCGGGGCTTGGCATGAGCAGTTCTTC. Translating it yields CASSPTSGAWHEQFF.

The chain combines TRBV4-3 with TRBJ1-4; D is undetermined. CDR1 LGHNA and CDR2 YSLEER come from the germline V gene. This CDR3 is 12 amino acids long. The ends were cut back, 0 bases at V and 8 bases at J, with 4 bases in the middle. The CDR3 sequence is CASSQEEEKLFF. CDR3 bases: TGCGCCAGCAGCCAAGAAGAAGAAAAACTGTTTTTT.

This clonotype was picked up many times. The chain uses TRBV24-1 and TRBJ2-2, with 7 positions matching TRBD1. V lost 4 bases to trimming and J lost 3 bases; unmatched junction nucleotides: 10. This CDR3 is built from 17 residues. Germline V gene data show CDR1 as KGHDR and CDR2 as SFDVKD. In DNA, the CDR3 is TGTGCCACCAGTGACCCAAGGACAGGTGGAGACACCGGGGAGCTGTTTTTT. Its protein product is CATSDPRTGGDTGELFF.

This clonotype was picked up a small number of times. V gene TRBV20-1 combines with J gene TRBJ2-3, with D perhaps matching TRBD2 (5 bases). Germline V gene data show CDR1 as DFQATT and CDR2 as SNEGSKA (reference sequence). V lost 5 bases and J lost 4, with 22 bases in between. The CDR3 is made up of 16 amino acids. The CDR3 sequence is CSAPPMGSRGPDTQYF. In nucleotides, the CDR3 is TGCAGTGCTCCCCCTATGGGGTCTCGAGGGCCAGATACGCAGTATTTT.

CDR3 sequence reads: CASSLVRHKEYF. CDR3 DNA: TGTGCCAGCAGCTTAGTCCGACATAAAGAGTACTTC. V and J are TRBV11-2 and TRBJ2-7; D remains ambiguous. Germline CDR1 reads SGHAT; CDR2 reads FQNNGV. The CDR3 spans 12 residues. V was pared by 1 base and J by 11 bases, with 12 bases between.

The rearrangement uses TRBV6-2 or TRBV6-3 and TRBJ2-7; 7 bases are shared with TRBD2. The germline V gene encodes CDR1 MNHEY and CDR2 SVGEGT. V lost 9 bases to trimming and J lost 3 bases; unmatched junction nucleotides: 8. There are 13 residues in the CDR3. CDR3 amino acids: CASSLTSHYEQYF. For the CDR3, the DNA is TGTGCCAGTTCTCTGACTAGCCACTACGAGCAGTACTTC.

The V call is TRBV9, the J call TRBJ2-1; D remains unclear. Trimming took off 2 bases at V and 4 bases at J, with 7 bases between the two ends. CDR3 length: 13 residues. Germline loops: CDR1 SGDLS, CDR2 YYNGEE. The CDR3 DNA is TGTGCCAGCAGCGTGGAGCCTTACAATGAGCAGTTCTTC. It is translated as CASSVEPYNEQFF.

In this sample, this clonotype turned up a few times. The genes are TRBV29-1 and TRBJ2-1; 10 bases fit TRBD2. CDR1 is SQVTM and CDR2 is ANQGSEA in the germline V gene. The CDR3 is 12 amino acids. Unmatched junction bases numbered 4, after V lost 5 bases and J lost 9 bases. CDR3 sequence: CSVKSGRVEQFF. CDR3 nucleotides: TGCAGCGTTAAAAGCGGGAGGGTTGAGCAGTTCTTC.

The J gene is TRBJ1-1, the V gene TRBV7-9, with D hard to call. The CDR3 totals 14 residues. CDR1 and CDR2 (germline): SEHNR, FQNEAQ (reference sequence). The V end lost 1 base, the J end lost 7 bases, and 13 bases lay between the germline ends. The CDR3 spells CASSLGDGWVEAFF. CDR3 nucleotides: TGTGCCAGCAGCTTAGGAGACGGTTGGGTTGAAGCTTTCTTT.

This clonotype came up a few times. The rearrangement uses TRBV3-1 and TRBJ2-3, with 13 bases that match TRBD2. CDR3 length: 16 residues. CDR1 and CDR2 (germline): LGHDT, YNNKEL (reference sequence). After removal of 4 bases from V and 3 bases from J, the junction contained 4 bases not matched to a gene. CDR3 nucleotide sequence: TGTGCCAGCAGCCTTGGGACTAGCGGGGTTACAGATACGCAGTATTTT. Amino acid sequence: CASSLGTSGVTDTQYF.

This chain links TRBV4-3 with TRBJ2-7; TRBD2 aligns across 9 bases. Germline-derived CDR1 and CDR2 are LGHNA and YSLEER. Germline trimming cut 4 bases from V and 2 bases from J; bases unmatched to any gene: 6. The CDR3 runs to 15 residues. The DNA for the CDR3 is TGCGCCAGCAGCCCCGTGACTAGCGGCCCCTACGAGCAGTACTTC. Protein: CASSPVTSGPYEQYF.

Only a few counts were recorded for this clonotype. The V gene is TRBV20-1, the J gene TRBJ1-4; no reliable D call. From germline, CDR1 is DFQATT and CDR2 SNEGSKA (reference sequence). The V gene lost 5 bases and the J gene lost 2 bases, with 12 bases spanning the gap. The CDR3 length is 14 residues. CDR3 in DNA: TGCAGTGCTCTGACGGGTCCCACTAATGAAAAACTGTTTTTT. Its translation: CSALTGPTNEKLFF.

This clonotype has ten or more counts. J is TRBJ2-1 and V is TRBV18; TRBD1 matches 7 bases. The CDR3 spans 13 residues. J gave up 9 bases and V 1 base, and 3 bases lay outside the gene matches. The germline V gene has CDR1 KGHSH and CDR2 LQKENI. The CDR3 protein is CASSPHRGAEQFF. The DNA for the CDR3 is TGTGCCAGCTCACCACACAGGGGCGCTGAGCAGTTCTTC.

This clonotype was counted between two and nine times. The chain uses TRBV6-1 and TRBJ2-3, with D tentatively TRBD1 (6 bases). Germline CDR1 and CDR2: MNHNS and SASEGT. Trimming removed 4 bases at V and 3 bases at J, with 14 bases between. There are 15 residues in the CDR3. CDR3 nucleotides: TGTGCCAGCAGTGCTAGAGGACAGCAGACAGATACGCAGTATTTT. Amino acid sequence: CASSARGQQTDTQYF.

This clonotype was observed many times. The gene calls are TRBV6-5 and TRBJ2-7; 7 nucleotides match TRBD2. Trimming cost V 0 bases and J 4 bases; bases outside gene matches: 6. In germline, CDR1 is MNHEY, CDR2 SVGAGI. This CDR3 is built from 15 residues. The CDR3 here is CASSYSVRERYEQYF. The CDR3 DNA is TGTGCCAGCAGTTACTCGGTGCGGGAGAGATACGAGCAGTACTTC.

The chain has TRBV5-1 and TRBJ1-1, with a weak D call TRBD1 (6 bases). Germline CDR1 is SGHRS and CDR2 is YFSETQ. V lost 6 bases to trimming and J lost 0 bases, with 15 bases between them. The CDR3 has 15 amino acids. Here the CDR3 reads CASNPYGQMNTEAFF. CDR3 bases: TGCGCCAGCAACCCTTATGGACAGATGAACACTGAAGCTTTCTTT. Full variable domain (missing parts from reference TRBV5-1 and TRBJ1-1): KAGVTQTPRYLIKTRGQQVTLSCSPISGHRSVSWYQQTPGQGLQFLFEYFSETQRNKGNFPGRFSGRQFSNSRSEMNVSTLELGDSALYLCASNPYGQMNTEAFFGQGTRLTVV.

This clonotype was picked up a small number of times. This rearrangement joins TRBV12-3 or TRBV12-4 to TRBJ2-5; D unresolved. The CDR3 is 11 residues long. Trimming shortened V by 7 bases and J by 5 bases, and 8 bases separated the two germline ends. CDR3 sequence: CASKHRETQYF. The CDR3 DNA follows: TGTGCCAGCAAACACCGGGAGACCCAGTACTTC.